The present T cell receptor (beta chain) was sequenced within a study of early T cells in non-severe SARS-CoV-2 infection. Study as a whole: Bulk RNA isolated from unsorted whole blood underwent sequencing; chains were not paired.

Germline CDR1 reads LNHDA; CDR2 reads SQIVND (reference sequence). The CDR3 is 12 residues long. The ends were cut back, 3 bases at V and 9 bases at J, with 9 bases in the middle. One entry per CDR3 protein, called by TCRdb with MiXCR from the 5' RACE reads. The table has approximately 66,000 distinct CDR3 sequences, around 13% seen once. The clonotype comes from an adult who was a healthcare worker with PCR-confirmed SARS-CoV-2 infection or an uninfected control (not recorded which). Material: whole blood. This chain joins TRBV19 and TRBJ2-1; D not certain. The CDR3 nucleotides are TGTGCCAGTAGTATTGGGGTCATTGAGCAGTTCTTC. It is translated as CASSIGVIEQFF.